The next 25 T cell receptor beta chains were all read from a single sample in a study of blood T cells in healthy people across ages. A second PCR of 7 to 11 cycles used a sample-barcoded 5' primer and a J-beta primer mix. Using its own MiXCR run on the 5' RACE reads, TCRdb lists one record per CDR3 protein. This table has approximately 810,000 distinct CDR3 sequences, around 34% appearing once. Material: blood. These TCRs come from a man aged 18 to 30 in good health.

This clonotype came up many times. V and J are TRBV21-1 and TRBJ2-7; the D call of TRBD1 is as the table states it, not checked on the DNA. TRBV21-1 is labeled a pseudogene. This CDR3 contains 15 residues. The CDR3 loop is CASSKVRDGSYEQYF. The CDR3 nucleotides are TGTGCCAGCAGCAAAGTACGGGACGGATCCTACGAGCAGTACTTC.

A note on this clonotype: A clone one base away is much larger, so this may be a read error. The V and J genes are TRBV12-3 or TRBV12-4 and TRBJ2-3; 9 bases map to TRBD1. The trim removed 7 bases at V and 4 bases at J, leaving 3 bases unmatched. The CDR3 contains 13 residues. The CDR3 protein is CASNRDRADTQYF. The CDR3 DNA reads TGTGCCAGCAACAGGGACAGGGCAGATACGCAGTATTTT.

In this sample, this clonotype turned up a few times. J is TRBJ2-3 and V is TRBV4-3; a possible D gene is TRBD2 (6 bases). The CDR3 is made up of 15 amino acids. The V end was cut by 0 bases, the J end by 7 bases, with 14 bases between. Germline assignment: CDR1 LGHNA and CDR2 YSLEER. The CDR3: CASSQEEGPGNTQYF. CDR3 sequence (DNA): TGCGCCAGCAGCCAAGAGGAGGGCCCAGGGAATACGCAGTATTTT.

This clonotype has ten or more counts. CDR3 bases: TGTGCCAGCAGTCGAGGACAGGGATCTTATTCACCCCTCCACTTT. This gives the protein CASSRGQGSYSPLHF. The chain is built from TRBV12-3 or TRBV12-4 and TRBJ1-6; 8 nucleotides agree with TRBD1. Germline trimming cut 5 bases from V and 8 bases from J; bases unmatched to any gene: 8. This CDR3 is 15 amino acids long.

The rearrangement joins TRBV5-1 to TRBJ2-5; tentatively, D is TRBD1 (6 bases). This CDR3 contains 14 residues. The V gene lost 2 bases and the J gene lost 2 bases, with 10 bases spanning the gap. Germline V gene sequence: CDR1 SGHRS, CDR2 YFSETQ. CDR3 DNA sequence: TGCGCCAGCAGCTTTTACAGGGAACAAGAGACCCAGTACTTC. It translates to CASSFYREQETQYF.

This clonotype was detected a few times. The chain joins TRBV12-3 or TRBV12-4 to TRBJ2-3, with TRBD2 matching over 10 bases. Germline trimming cut 3 bases from V and 2 bases from J; bases unmatched to any gene: 2. The CDR3 is made up of 15 amino acids. The CDR3 sequence: CASSFGLADTDTQYF. The DNA of the CDR3 is TGTGCCAGCAGTTTTGGACTAGCGGACACAGATACGCAGTATTTT.

The chain links TRBV5-1 to TRBJ2-3, with TRBD1 matching over 12 bases. The J segment lost 6 bases and the V segment lost 3 bases, leaving 8 bases of the junction unmatched. Germline assignment: CDR1 SGHRS and CDR2 YFSETQ. The CDR3 length is 16 residues. CDR3 nucleotides: TGCGCCAGCAGCTCGGTAGGGACAGGGGGCCCTGATACGCAGTATTTT. Its protein product is CASSSVGTGGPDTQYF.

The chain uses TRBV24-1 and TRBJ2-1, with 8 bases that match TRBD1. CDR3 size: 16 residues. V gave up 4 bases and J gave up 2 bases; unmatched junction bases: 6. CDR1 and CDR2 (germline): KGHDR, SFDVKD. The CDR3 DNA reads as TGTGCCACCAGTGAGGGCCGGGACAGGACCTACAATGAGCAGTTCTTC. As protein: CATSEGRDRTYNEQFF.

This clonotype came up many times. The chain recombines TRBV13 with TRBJ1-2; D gene unclear. Germline V gives CDR1 PRHDT, CDR2 FYEKMQ (reference sequence). V gave up 3 bases and J gave up 4 bases, with 6 bases separating them. The CDR3 length is 12 residues. CDR3 amino acids: CASSFEAYGYTF. The CDR3 DNA sequence: TGTGCCAGCAGCTTTGAGGCCTATGGCTACACCTTC.

The V gene is TRBV5-5, the J gene TRBJ1-6, with 12 nucleotides matching TRBD1. The CDR3 runs to 19 residues. The V segment lost 0 bases and the J segment 6 bases; nucleotides outside the gene matches: 10. Germline V lookup: CDR1 SGHKS, CDR2 YYEKEE (reference sequence). The CDR3 DNA follows: TGTGCCAGCAGCTTGGTGGGACAGGGGGCACTGCCAATTAATTCACCCCTCCACTTT. Its protein product is CASSLVGQGALPINSPLHF.

This clonotype was detected only a few times. This chain connects TRBV10-3 to TRBJ2-5; 7 bases line up with TRBD1. Germline V gene lookup returns CDR1 ENHRY and CDR2 SYGVKD. The trim removed 3 bases at V and 5 bases at J, leaving 9 bases unmatched. The CDR3 extends over 15 amino acids. As DNA, the CDR3 is TGTGCCATCAGTGACCTGCGACAGGGATCGGAGACCCAGTACTTC. Its translation is CAISDLRQGSETQYF.

The genes are TRBV21-1 and TRBJ2-1. TRBV21-1 is labeled a pseudogene. The CDR3 consists of 13 residues. The CDR3 spells CASSNVSYNEQFF. CDR3 bases: TGTGCCAGCAGCAACGTCTCCTACAATGAGCAGTTCTTC.

This clonotype was seen many times. The chain joins TRBV7-2 to TRBJ2-3; TRBD2 is a possible D gene (5 bases). This CDR3 contains 11 residues. CDR1 SGHTA and CDR2 FQGNSA come from the germline V gene. Trimming took off 4 bases at V and 7 bases at J, with 6 bases between the two ends. In DNA, the CDR3 is TGTGCCAGCAGCTGGAGGAATACGCAGTATTTT. As protein: CASSWRNTQYF. The variable domain in full, with the rest retrieved from reference TRBV7-2 and TRBJ2-3, is GAGVSQSPSNKVTEKGKDVELRCDPISGHTALYWYRQSLGQGLEFLIYFQGNSAPDKSGLPSDRFSAERTGGSVSTLTIQRTQQEDSAVYLCASSWRNTQYFGPGTRLTVL.

In its sample, this clonotype was seen a few times. This chain joins TRBV15 and TRBJ1-2; D not resolved. The V end was cut by 0 bases, the J end by 7 bases, with 6 bases between. Germline V gene sequence: CDR1 LNHNV, CDR2 YYDKDF (reference sequence). This CDR3 is 12 amino acids long. CDR3 coding DNA: TGTGCCACCAGCAGAGACTTTGGTGGCTACACCTTC. Translated: CATSRDFGGYTF.

The chain combines TRBV11-2 with TRBJ2-1; 8 bases are shared with TRBD1. V gave up 5 bases and J gave up 13 bases; unmatched junction bases: 13. Germline-derived CDR1 and CDR2 are SGHAT and FQNNGV. The CDR3 runs to 14 residues. CDR3 region: CASSLGQGQETQFF. The CDR3, as DNA: TGTGCCAGCAGCCTCGGACAGGGACAGGAGACCCAGTTCTTC.

This clonotype showed up many times. The chain is built from TRBV18 and TRBJ2-1; tentatively, D is TRBD2 (6 bases). The CDR3 spans 13 residues. The V gene's germline CDR1 is KGHSH and CDR2 LQKENI. Trimming removed 6 bases from V and 6 bases from J, with 12 bases in between. The DNA for the CDR3 is TGTGCCAGCTCCCGAAACGGGGGCAATGAGCAGTTCTTC. Translated, it gives CASSRNGGNEQFF.

The chain joins TRBV12-3 or TRBV12-4 to TRBJ1-5; 11 bases match TRBD1. With V trimmed by 3 bases and J by 6 bases, 16 bases remained unmatched. This CDR3 spans 19 amino acids. The CDR3 nucleotides read TGTGCCAGCAGTTTCCCCCGGGACAGGGGGATCTGGGTGAGTCAGCCCCAGCATTTT. Amino acid sequence: CASSFPRDRGIWVSQPQHF.

This rearrangement joins TRBV27 to TRBJ1-6; D may be TRBD1 (6 bases). Trimming shortened V by 7 bases and J by 9 bases, and 22 bases separated the two germline ends. In germline, CDR1 is MNHEY, CDR2 SMNVEV (reference sequence). The CDR3 runs 16 residues. DNA for the CDR3: TGTGCCAGCACCTTACAGGGTACGGCAGTGGGTTCACCCCTCCACTTT. It encodes CASTLQGTAVGSPLHF.

In the case of this clonotype: This may be a read error, as it is one base from a much larger clone. CDR3 sequence reads: CASSVPGDYGYTF. In DNA form, the CDR3 reads TGTGCCAGCAGTGTACCAGGGGACTATGGCTACACCTTC. This chain uses TRBV28 with TRBJ1-2; the D gene is possibly TRBD1 (6 bases). The germline V gene has CDR1 MDHEN and CDR2 SYDVKM. This CDR3 comprises 13 residues. V lost 5 bases and J lost 3, with 10 bases in between.

This clonotype was seen many times. The chain uses TRBV3-1 and TRBJ2-3; D might be TRBD1 or TRBD2, each matching 5 bases. Germline assignment: CDR1 LGHDT and CDR2 YNNKEL (reference sequence). The CDR3 consists of 16 residues. V lost 3 bases, J lost 2 bases, and 15 bases lay in between. CDR3 DNA sequence: TGTGCCAGCAGCCAGAGGGGACGGAAGACCACAGATACGCAGTATTTT. The encoded protein is CASSQRGRKTTDTQYF.

The DNA for the CDR3 is TGCGCCAGCAGCCAAGTAGGTGCAGCTAACTATGGCTACACCTTC. Encoded protein: CASSQVGAANYGYTF. This chain uses TRBV4-1 with TRBJ1-2; D is undetermined. The V and J ends lost 1 base and 0 bases respectively, with 9 bases between them. The CDR3 covers 15 residues. The germline V gene encodes CDR1 MGHRA and CDR2 YSYEKL.

This clonotype was picked up a small number of times. This chain links TRBV2 with TRBJ1-6; D remains ambiguous. The CDR3 contains 14 residues. Between the trimmed V and J ends, which lost 7 bases and 6 bases, there was a span of 13 bases. The V gene's germline CDR1 is SNHLY and CDR2 FYNNEI. CDR3 amino acids: CASTEGYFNSPLHF. In DNA form, the CDR3 reads TGTGCCAGCACAGAAGGGTATTTTAATTCACCCCTCCACTTT. The variable domain in full, completed from reference TRBV2 and TRBJ1-6, reads EPEVTQTPSHQVTQMGQEVILRCVPISNHLYFYWYRQILGQKVEFLVSFYNNEISEKSEIFDDQFSVERPDGSNFTLKIRSTKLEDSAMYFCASTEGYFNSPLHFGNGTRLTVT.

This sequence joins TRBV20-1 and TRBJ1-1; no clear D. The CDR3 runs to 12 residues. Trimming pared 1 base from V and 11 bases from J, leaving 14 bases between. Germline CDR1 is DFQATT and CDR2 is SNEGSKA (reference sequence). The DNA of the CDR3 is TGCAGTGCTAGAGGGGAGAACCCTTTGGCTTTCTTT. Encoded protein: CSARGENPLAFF.

This clonotype has only a few counts. The genes are TRBV6-5 and TRBJ1-1; 8 bases are a match to TRBD1. There are 12 residues in the CDR3. J was trimmed by 8 bases and V by 5 bases; bases with no gene match: 4. Per germline, CDR1 MNHEY and CDR2 SVGAGI. The CDR3 coding sequence is TGTGCCAGCAGTCATCGACAGGGGGAAGCTTTCTTT. Its translation: CASSHRQGEAFF.

This clonotype was observed a handful of times. The V and J genes are TRBV2 and TRBJ2-1, with D tentatively TRBD1 (6 bases). The CDR3 extends over 14 amino acids. The V end was cut by 4 bases, the J end by 8 bases, with 15 bases between. Germline V gene lookup returns CDR1 SNHLY and CDR2 FYNNEI. CDR3 residues: CASSVNRVFDEQFF. Written as DNA, the CDR3 is TGTGCCAGCAGTGTCAACAGGGTATTTGATGAGCAGTTCTTC.